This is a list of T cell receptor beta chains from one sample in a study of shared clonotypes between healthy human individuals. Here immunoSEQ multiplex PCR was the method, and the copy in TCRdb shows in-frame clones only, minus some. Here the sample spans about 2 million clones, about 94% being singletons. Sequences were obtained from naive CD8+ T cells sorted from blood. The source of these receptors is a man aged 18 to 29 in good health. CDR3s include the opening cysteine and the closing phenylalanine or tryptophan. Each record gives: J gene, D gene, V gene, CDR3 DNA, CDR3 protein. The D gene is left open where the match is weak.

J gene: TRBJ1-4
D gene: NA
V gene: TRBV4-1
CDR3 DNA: TGCGCCAGCAGCCAAGATCCCCTGAGAGCAACTAATGAAAAACTGTTTTTT
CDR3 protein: CASSQDPLRATNEKLFF

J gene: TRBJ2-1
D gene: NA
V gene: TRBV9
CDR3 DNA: TGTGCCAGCAGCGTAGAAGGACTGTCCTACAATGAGCAGTTCTTC
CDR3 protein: CASSVEGLSYNEQFF

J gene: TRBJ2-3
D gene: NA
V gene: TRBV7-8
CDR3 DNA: TGTGCCAGCAGTCGGGGGGCCTATAGCACAGATACGCAGTATTTT
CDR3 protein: CASSRGAYSTDTQYF

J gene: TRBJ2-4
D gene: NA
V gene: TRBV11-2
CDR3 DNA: TGTGCCAGCAGCTTACAGGGAACCAAAAACATTCAGTACTTC
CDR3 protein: CASSLQGTKNIQYF

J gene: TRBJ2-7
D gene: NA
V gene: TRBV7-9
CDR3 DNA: TGTGCCAGCAGCTTACCCGGCAACTCCTACGAGCAGTACTTC
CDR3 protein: CASSLPGNSYEQYF

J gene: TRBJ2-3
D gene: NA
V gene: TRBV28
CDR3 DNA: TGTGCCAGCAGTCCGACCAGCTGGGGAACAGATACGCAGTATTTT
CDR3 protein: CASSPTSWGTDTQYF

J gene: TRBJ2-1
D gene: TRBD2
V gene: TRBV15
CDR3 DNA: TGTGCCACCAGCAGAGATCTAGCGGGGGGTATTGCGTCCTACAATGAGCAGTTCTTC
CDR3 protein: CATSRDLAGGIASYNEQFF

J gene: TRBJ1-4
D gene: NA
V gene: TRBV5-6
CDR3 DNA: TGTGCCAGCAGCTTGGAAGGGACTAATGAAAAACTGTTTTTT
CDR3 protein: CASSLEGTNEKLFF

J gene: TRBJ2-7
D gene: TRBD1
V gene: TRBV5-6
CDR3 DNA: TGTGCCAGCAGCTTGGGACAGGGATCCTTCTACGAGCAGTACTTC
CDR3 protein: CASSLGQGSFYEQYF

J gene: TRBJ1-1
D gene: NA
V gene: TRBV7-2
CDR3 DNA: TGTGCCAGCAGCCCCCTTGGGAACACTGAAGCTTTCTTT
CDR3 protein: CASSPLGNTEAFF

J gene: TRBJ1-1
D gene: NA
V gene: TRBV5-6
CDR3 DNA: TGTGCCAGCAGCTTGGGACCTGCTGAAGCTTTCTTT
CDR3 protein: CASSLGPAEAFF

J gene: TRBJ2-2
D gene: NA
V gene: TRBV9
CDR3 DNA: TGTGCCAGCAGCGTAGGACCCTACACCGGGGAGCTGTTTTTT
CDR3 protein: CASSVGPYTGELFF

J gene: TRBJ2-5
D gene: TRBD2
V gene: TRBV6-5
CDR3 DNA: TGTGCCAGCAGTTACTCTCCGGGACTAGCGCGAGAGACCCAGTACTTC
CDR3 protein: CASSYSPGLARETQYF

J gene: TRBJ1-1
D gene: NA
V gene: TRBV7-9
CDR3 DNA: TGTGCCAGCAGCTTAGTAGCTGTGAACACTGAAGCTTTCTTT
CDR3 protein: CASSLVAVNTEAFF

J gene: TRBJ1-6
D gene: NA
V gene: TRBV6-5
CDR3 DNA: TGTGCCAGCAGTTGGGGGGAGATAACACCCCTCCACTTT
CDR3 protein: CASSWGEITPLHF

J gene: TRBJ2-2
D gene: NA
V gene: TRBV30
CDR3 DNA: TGTGCCTGGACATTTCTGGGGGCGCGAGCCGGGGAGCTGTTTTTT
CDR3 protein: CAWTFLGARAGELFF

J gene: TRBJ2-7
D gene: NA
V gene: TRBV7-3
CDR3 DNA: TGTGCCAGCAGCCTGCCTGGGGGGGAGCAGTACTTC
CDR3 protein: CASSLPGGEQYF

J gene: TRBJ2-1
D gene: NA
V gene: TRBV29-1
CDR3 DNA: TGCAGCGTTGTATACTACAATGAGCAGTTCTTC
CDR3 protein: CSVVYYNEQFF

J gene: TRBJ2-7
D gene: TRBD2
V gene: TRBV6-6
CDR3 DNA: TGTGCCACAAAGGTCCGGGAAGCGGGAGTAAGCTACGAGCAGTACTTC
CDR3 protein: CATKVREAGVSYEQYF

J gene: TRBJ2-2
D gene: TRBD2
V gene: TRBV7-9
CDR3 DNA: TGTGCCAGCAGCTCCCCAGGACTAGCGGGAGACGACACCGGGGAGCTGTTTTTT
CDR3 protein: CASSSPGLAGDDTGELFF

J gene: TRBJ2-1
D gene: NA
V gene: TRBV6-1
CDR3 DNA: TGTGCCAGCAGTGAGGGCGAGCCACCCTTTTTTTACAATGAGCAGTTCTTC
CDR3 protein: CASSEGEPPFFYNEQFF

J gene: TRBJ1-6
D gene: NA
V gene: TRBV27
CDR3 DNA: TGTGCCAGCAGTTTCGGGACACGGGGGACCTCACCCCTCCACTTT
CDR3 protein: CASSFGTRGTSPLHF

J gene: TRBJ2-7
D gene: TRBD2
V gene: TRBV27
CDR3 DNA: TGTGCCAGCAGTTGGGGGACTAGCGGGGCCACCTACGAGCAGTACTTC
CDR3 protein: CASSWGTSGATYEQYF

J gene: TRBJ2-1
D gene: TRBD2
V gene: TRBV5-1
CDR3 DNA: TGCGCCAGCAGCTCCTGGGCGGGAGAAGGGGACAATGAGCAGTTCTTC
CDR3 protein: CASSSWAGEGDNEQFF